The rows below give T cell receptor beta chains drawn from one sample of a study of T-cell reconstitution after alpha-beta-depleted transplantation in children. One entry per CDR3 protein results from TCRdb running MiXCR on the PCR reads. The sample includes almost 500,000 distinct CDR3 sequences, approximately 10% of them seen just once. The specimen was PBMCs, collected before TCRalphabeta/CD19-depleted stem cell transplant. The source of these receptors is a child aged 2 to 10 with inherited bone marrow failure, due to receive a stem cell transplant. Each CDR3 is given with its conserved first and last residue. The D gene is left open where the match is weak. Size values are once, few and many counts, or a class for expanded clones, and some rows have none.

j_gene: TRBJ2-1
abundance: many
v_gene: TRBV5-1
d_gene: -
CDR3aa: CASSSRLGVQGRHNEQFF
CDR3nt: TGCGCCAGCAGCTCACGACTTGGGGTCCAGGGGAGGCACAATGAGCAGTTCTTC

j_gene: TRBJ1-1
abundance: -
v_gene: TRBV20-1
d_gene: -
CDR3aa: CSARGRWTEAFF
CDR3nt: TGCAGTGCCAGGGGCAGATGGACTGAAGCTTTCTTT

j_gene: TRBJ2-1
abundance: many
v_gene: TRBV6-7
d_gene: -
CDR3aa: CASSPSAGIYNEQFF
CDR3nt: TGTGCCAGCAGTCCCTCTGCGGGGATATACAATGAGCAGTTCTTC

j_gene: TRBJ2-7
abundance: many
v_gene: TRBV5-5
d_gene: TRBD1
CDR3aa: CASSYRTGTNYEQYF
CDR3nt: TGTGCCAGCAGCTACCGGACAGGGACCAACTACGAGCAGTACTTC

j_gene: TRBJ1-4
abundance: many
v_gene: TRBV29-1
d_gene: -
CDR3aa: CSVRQGTNEKLFF
CDR3nt: TGCAGCGTTCGTCAGGGGACTAATGAAAAACTGTTTTTT

j_gene: TRBJ2-7
abundance: many
v_gene: TRBV7-2
d_gene: TRBD2
CDR3aa: CASSLRGRSYEQYF
CDR3nt: TGTGCCAGCAGCTTACGCGGGAGGTCCTACGAGCAGTACTTC

j_gene: TRBJ2-4
abundance: many
v_gene: TRBV4-1
d_gene: TRBD1
CDR3aa: CASSPGQGIYIQYF
CDR3nt: TGCGCCAGCAGCCCCGGACAGGGAATCTACATTCAGTACTTC

j_gene: TRBJ2-7
abundance: few
v_gene: TRBV4-3
d_gene: -
CDR3aa: CASSQGTVTPYEQYF
CDR3nt: TGCGCCAGCAGCCAAGGGACGGTGACCCCCTACGAGCAGTACTTC

j_gene: TRBJ2-3
abundance: many
v_gene: TRBV20-1
d_gene: -
CDR3aa: CSARDGERGTDTQYF
CDR3nt: TGCAGTGCTAGAGATGGTGAGAGGGGCACAGATACGCAGTATTTT

j_gene: TRBJ2-5
abundance: many
v_gene: TRBV12-3/TRBV12-4
d_gene: -
CDR3aa: CASSRRVVEETQYF
CDR3nt: TGTGCCAGCAGTCGCCGGGTCGTAGAAGAGACCCAGTACTTC

j_gene: TRBJ1-4
abundance: many
v_gene: TRBV12-3/TRBV12-4
d_gene: -
CDR3aa: CASTRNSRPEKLFF
CDR3nt: TGTGCCAGCACCAGGAACAGTAGACCTGAAAAACTGTTTTTT

j_gene: TRBJ2-1
abundance: many
v_gene: TRBV7-9
d_gene: TRBD2
CDR3aa: CASSSLAGGPTYNEQFF
CDR3nt: TGTGCCAGCAGCTCCCTAGCGGGAGGGCCTACCTACAATGAGCAGTTCTTC

j_gene: TRBJ2-7
abundance: many
v_gene: TRBV18
d_gene: TRBD2
CDR3aa: CASSLPGQGRLAGGQTYEQYF
CDR3nt: TGTGCCAGCTCACTCCCGGGACAGGGGAGACTAGCGGGAGGCCAAACCTACGAGCAGTACTTC

j_gene: TRBJ2-1
abundance: many
v_gene: TRBV3-1
d_gene: TRBD2
CDR3aa: CASSRRTSGRDEQFF
CDR3nt: TGTGCCAGCAGTCGGAGGACTAGCGGGAGGGATGAGCAGTTCTTC

j_gene: TRBJ2-1
abundance: many
v_gene: TRBV24-1
d_gene: -
CDR3aa: CATSGVSSSYNEQFF
CDR3nt: TGTGCCACCAGTGGGGTCTCTAGCTCCTACAATGAGCAGTTCTTC

j_gene: TRBJ1-1
abundance: many
v_gene: TRBV29-1
d_gene: -
CDR3aa: CSVEDLPGTEAFF
CDR3nt: TGCAGCGTTGAAGATCTTCCGGGTACAGAAGCTTTCTTT

j_gene: TRBJ2-1
abundance: many
v_gene: TRBV30
d_gene: -
CDR3aa: CAWSPGGNEQFF
CDR3nt: TGTGCCTGGAGCCCCGGCGGGAATGAGCAGTTCTTC

j_gene: TRBJ2-5
abundance: many
v_gene: TRBV6-5
d_gene: -
CDR3aa: CASSYRLAFETQYF
CDR3nt: TGTGCCAGCAGTTACCGGCTAGCGTTCGAGACCCAGTACTTC

j_gene: TRBJ2-2
abundance: many
v_gene: TRBV11-2
d_gene: -
CDR3aa: CASTQAGGELFF
CDR3nt: TGTGCCAGCACCCAAGCGGGCGGGGAGCTGTTTTTT

j_gene: TRBJ1-4
abundance: many
v_gene: TRBV28
d_gene: -
CDR3aa: CASSLYPRRVGEKLFF
CDR3nt: TGTGCCAGCAGTTTATACCCCCGCAGGGTTGGTGAAAAACTGTTTTTT

j_gene: TRBJ2-3
abundance: many
v_gene: TRBV12-3/TRBV12-4
d_gene: -
CDR3aa: CASSLAGEGPDTQYF
CDR3nt: TGTGCCAGCAGTTTAGCGGGAGAGGGGCCAGATACGCAGTATTTT

j_gene: TRBJ1-1
abundance: many
v_gene: TRBV20-1
d_gene: -
CDR3aa: CSARGPGDTEAFF
CDR3nt: TGCAGTGCTAGGGGGCCCGGCGACACTGAAGCTTTCTTT

j_gene: TRBJ2-7
abundance: many
v_gene: TRBV11-2
d_gene: TRBD1
CDR3aa: CASSLLIGVGTGGVEQYF
CDR3nt: TGTGCCAGCAGCTTATTAATTGGTGTAGGGACAGGGGGCGTCGAGCAGTACTTC

j_gene: TRBJ2-1
abundance: many
v_gene: TRBV20-1
d_gene: TRBD2
CDR3aa: CSARTSGISYNEQFF
CDR3nt: TGCAGTGCTAGAACTAGCGGGATATCCTACAATGAGCAGTTCTTC